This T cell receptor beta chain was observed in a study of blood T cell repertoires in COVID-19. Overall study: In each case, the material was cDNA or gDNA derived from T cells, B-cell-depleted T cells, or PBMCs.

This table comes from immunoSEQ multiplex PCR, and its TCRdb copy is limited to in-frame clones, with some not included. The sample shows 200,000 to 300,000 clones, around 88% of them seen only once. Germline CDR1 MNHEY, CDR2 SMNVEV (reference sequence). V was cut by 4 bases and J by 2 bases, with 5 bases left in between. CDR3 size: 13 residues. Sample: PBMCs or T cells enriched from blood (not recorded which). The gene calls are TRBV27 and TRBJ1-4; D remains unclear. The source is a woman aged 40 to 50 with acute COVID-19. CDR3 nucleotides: TGTGCCAGCAGTTCTTTGACTAATGAAAAACTGTTTTTT. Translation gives CASSSLTNEKLFF.